A selection of T cell receptor beta chains follows, all from one sample in a study of T-cell memory formation after mild COVID-19. MiXCR was run by TCRdb on the 5' RACE reads, yielding one entry per CDR3 protein. The data contain under 150,000 distinct CDR3 sequences, roughly 20% of them seen just once; the ten biggest clones take up roughly 40%. The specimen was PBMCs or a T cell subset sorted from them (not recorded which). The receptor source for this set is a man aged 18 to 29 who had mild COVID-19 (a few samples of this study predate the infection). Cell type and time point are not known. The CDR3 runs from the conserved cysteine through the conserved F or W. The order of the fields is V gene, clone size, J gene, D gene, CDR3 DNA, CDR3 protein. A D gene is named only where the DNA matches it firmly. The size of a clone is reported for some rows only, either as once, few or many, or as a class for expanded clones.

TRBV19	-	TRBJ2-3	-	TGTGCCAGTAGTATGTGGTTCTCGGATACGCAGTATTTT	CASSMWFSDTQYF
TRBV6-2/TRBV6-3	few	TRBJ1-5	-	TGTGCCAGCAGTTGGGGGGAGGAACAGCCCCAGCATTTT	CASSWGEEQPQHF
TRBV3-1	-	TRBJ2-2	TRBD1	TGTGCCAGCAGCGAGTCGACAGGGGGCAATGCCGGGGAGCTGTTTTTT	CASSESTGGNAGELFF
TRBV29-1	few	TRBJ2-7	-	TGCAGCGTTGAAGAATCGACAGAGACCTACGAGCAGTACTTC	CSVEESTETYEQYF
TRBV4-1	-	TRBJ1-1	TRBD1	TGCGCCAGCAGCCCCAGGACAGGGACGAACACTGAAGCTTTCTTT	CASSPRTGTNTEAFF
TRBV2	-	TRBJ2-1	-	TGTGCCAGCAGTACCGAAACGGGATCCTATCACAATGAGCAGTTCTTC	CASSTETGSYHNEQFF
TRBV25-1	-	TRBJ2-7	-	TGTGCCAGCAGTGGATCCCACGGACAGCGGAATGATTACAGCTACGAGCAGTACTTC	CASSGSHGQRNDYSYEQYF
TRBV5-1	-	TRBJ1-5	-	TGCGCCAGCAGCTTGGGGATTAGCAATCAGCCCCAGCATTTT	CASSLGISNQPQHF
TRBV10-3	-	TRBJ2-2	TRBD2	TGTGCCATCAGTGACGCGGGGGGATTGAACACCGGGGAGCTGTTTTTT	CAISDAGGLNTGELFF
TRBV7-8	few	TRBJ2-1	TRBD2	TGTGCCAGCAGCTCACCGGGACTAGCGGGGGATGAGCAGTTCTTC	CASSSPGLAGDEQFF
TRBV28	-	TRBJ2-2	TRBD1	TGTGCCAGCAGTCCAAGGGACAGACAATTTGATACCGGGGAGCTGTTTTTT	CASSPRDRQFDTGELFF
TRBV27	-	TRBJ1-1	TRBD1	TGTGCCAGCAGCCACCTCTCGGCAGGGGGCATTCACACTGAAGCTTTCTTT	CASSHLSAGGIHTEAFF
TRBV12-3/TRBV12-4	few	TRBJ2-7	-	TGTGCCAGCAGCCTCCTGTTCTACGAGCAGTACTTC	CASSLLFYEQYF
TRBV12-3/TRBV12-4	once	TRBJ1-2	-	TGTGCCAGCAGTTTCAGGCCGCCCCAGAACTATGGCTACACCTTC	CASSFRPPQNYGYTF
TRBV5-1	-	TRBJ2-7	-	TGCGCCAGCAGCTCAACTACCGGGACCCTTACCTACGAGCAGTACTTC	CASSSTTGTLTYEQYF
TRBV5-1	many	TRBJ1-6	-	TGCGCCAGCAGCTTGTGGACAGCGAATTCACCCCTCCACTTT	CASSLWTANSPLHF
TRBV9	few	TRBJ2-7	TRBD2	TGTGCCAGCAGCCTAGCGGGCGGGTCCGAGCAGTACTTC	CASSLAGGSEQYF
TRBV7-6	few	TRBJ2-2	TRBD2	TGTGCCAGCAGCGGAAGACTAGCGGGGGTGACGAACACCGGGGAGCTGTTTTTT	CASSGRLAGVTNTGELFF
TRBV28	few	TRBJ1-6	-	TGTGCCAGCAGGGATTATAATTCACCCCTCCACTTT	CASRDYNSPLHF
TRBV20-1	-	TRBJ2-1	-	TGCAGTGCTAGATGGGCGGAATATCTCAATGAGCAGTTCTTC	CSARWAEYLNEQFF
TRBV6-5	-	TRBJ1-2	-	TGTGCCAGCATTTACAACGGTGGCTACACCTTC	CASIYNGGYTF
TRBV6-5	-	TRBJ2-2	-	TGTGCCAGCGGACGTCAGAACACCGGGGAGCTGTTTTTT	CASGRQNTGELFF
TRBV19	-	TRBJ2-2	-	TGTGCCAGTAGTTGGGCAGAAAACACCGGGGAGCTGTTTTTT	CASSWAENTGELFF
TRBV7-2	-	TRBJ1-2	-	TGTGCCAGCAGCTTAACGACGGGACGAGCCTATGGCTACACCTTC	CASSLTTGRAYGYTF
TRBV7-2	-	TRBJ1-2	-	TGTGCCAGCAGCTTGGACAGTACTTTCTATGGCTACACCTTC	CASSLDSTFYGYTF
TRBV7-9	-	TRBJ2-2	TRBD1	TGTGCCAGCAGCACCGGGACAGGGACCGGGGAGCTGTTTTTT	CASSTGTGTGELFF
TRBV4-1	-	TRBJ1-5	-	TGCGCCAGCAGCCTTGGTCTTGGTGGTCAGCCCCAGCATTTT	CASSLGLGGQPQHF
TRBV4-3	-	TRBJ1-5	-	TGCGCCAGCAGCCAAGACAGGGATAGCAATCAGCCCCAGCATTTT	CASSQDRDSNQPQHF
TRBV4-1	-	TRBJ1-1	-	TGCGCCAGCAGCCAAGAAGGGGGCACTGAAGCTTTCTTT	CASSQEGGTEAFF
TRBV7-9	-	TRBJ2-5	-	TGTGCCAGCAGTCCGGGACCACGTGGGGAGACCCAGTACTTC	CASSPGPRGETQYF
TRBV4-1	few	TRBJ1-2	-	TGCGCCAGCAGCCAACGGGATGGGGGCGGGGGCTTGAATGGCTACACCTTC	CASSQRDGGGGLNGYTF
TRBV7-8	-	TRBJ2-3	-	TGTGCCAGCAGCCCCCCGAGGGGCACAGATACGCAGTATTTT	CASSPPRGTDTQYF
TRBV7-6	-	TRBJ2-1	-	TGTGCCAGCAGCTTGCATGCGGGGGAGCAGTTCTTC	CASSLHAGEQFF
TRBV4-1	-	TRBJ1-2	-	TGCGCCAGCAGCAAGGACAATCTTGGCTACACCTTC	CASSKDNLGYTF
TRBV19	-	TRBJ2-1	-	TGTGCCAGTAGTTGGGGAACCTACAATGAGCAGTTCTTC	CASSWGTYNEQFF
TRBV7-9	few	TRBJ2-1	TRBD2	TGTGCCAGCAGCTTTGGGACTAGCGGGGGGGAGGAGCAGTTCTTC	CASSFGTSGGEEQFF
TRBV4-1	-	TRBJ2-2	-	TGCGCCAGCAGCCAAGATCACGGCAGAAACACCGGGGAGCTGTTTTTT	CASSQDHGRNTGELFF
TRBV7-2	many	TRBJ2-5	-	TGTGCCAGCAGCTCCACCCTGGTTCGGGAGACCCAGTACTTC	CASSSTLVRETQYF
TRBV3-1	few	TRBJ2-3	TRBD1	TGTGCCAGCATGCCGGGACAGGGGACAGATACGCAGTATTTT	CASMPGQGTDTQYF
TRBV9	few	TRBJ1-1	-	TGTGCCAGCAGCGTAGCTGGGGGGTACAACACTGAAGCTTTCTTT	CASSVAGGYNTEAFF
TRBV21-1	-	TRBJ1-2	-	TGTGCCAGCAGCAAAAGGGACACGAAGGGTAACTATGGCTACACCTTC	CASSKRDTKGNYGYTF
TRBV5-4	-	TRBJ1-2	-	TGTGCCAGCAATCTACAGGGCACCTTCCCCTATGGCTACACCTTC	CASNLQGTFPYGYTF
TRBV4-1	-	TRBJ2-3	TRBD2	TGCGCCAGCAGCCAAGAGGCTAGCGGACCTAGCACAGATACGCAGTATTTT	CASSQEASGPSTDTQYF
TRBV7-2	-	TRBJ1-6	-	TGTGCCAGCAGCCCCTTCAAACGGAATTCACCCCTCCACTTT	CASSPFKRNSPLHF
TRBV5-1	few	TRBJ1-2	TRBD1	TGCGCCAGCAGCTCGACGACAGGGACGGGTTTTGGACGCTACACCTTC	CASSSTTGTGFGRYTF
TRBV7-9	-	TRBJ1-1	-	TGTGCCAGCAGCTTAGGAGGGGGTATTAACACTGAAGCTTTCTTT	CASSLGGGINTEAFF
TRBV24-1	once	TRBJ2-2	-	TGTGCCACCAGTGATTTGCCCGGGAAAGTTACCGGGGAGCTGTTTTTT	CATSDLPGKVTGELFF
TRBV7-9	few	TRBJ2-5	-	TGTGCCAGCAGCCCACAGGGTTGGGAGACCCAGTACTTC	CASSPQGWETQYF
TRBV5-1	-	TRBJ2-7	-	TGCGCCAGCAGCTCTAGCGTCCTCCACGAGCAGTACTTC	CASSSSVLHEQYF
TRBV7-2	-	TRBJ2-1	-	TGTGCCAGCAGCTCTAGATGGGACCTACGGGATGAGCAGTTCTTC	CASSSRWDLRDEQFF
TRBV18	few	TRBJ2-5	-	TGTGCCAGCTCACCCGGCGGACTGATAGATCCCCAGTACTTC	CASSPGGLIDPQYF
TRBV6-5	-	TRBJ2-5	-	TGTGCCAGCAGTTACTCGGAGTTAACGGGCCCACAAGAGACCCAGTACTTC	CASSYSELTGPQETQYF
TRBV29-1	-	TRBJ2-2	-	TGCAGCGCCCGACAGTTAACCGGGGAGCTGTTTTTT	CSARQLTGELFF
TRBV2	few	TRBJ2-2	TRBD2	TGTGCCAGCAGTCCCCTAGATGGAGCGGGGAGGATACCCGGGGAGCTGTTTTTT	CASSPLDGAGRIPGELFF
TRBV7-9	-	TRBJ2-1	-	TGTGCCAGCAGCTTGAGGGCTAGCGCGGGTGAGCAGTTCTTC	CASSLRASAGEQFF
TRBV20-1	few	TRBJ2-3	TRBD2	TGCAGTGCTAGAGTGCTAGCGGGGGGGCTAGATACGCAGTATTTT	CSARVLAGGLDTQYF
TRBV7-2	-	TRBJ1-2	-	TGTGCCAGCAGCCCTTTCGGGCCGCTCTATGGCTACACCTTC	CASSPFGPLYGYTF
TRBV5-1	-	TRBJ2-3	TRBD1	TGCGCCAGCAGCTCCCCCCGGACAGGGGTCACAGATACGAAGTATTTT	CASSSPRTGVTDTKYF
TRBV27	-	TRBJ2-3	-	TGTGCCAGCAGAGGGGACGGATCCTATGGGGATACGCAGTATTTT	CASRGDGSYGDTQYF
TRBV21-1	-	TRBJ1-5	-	TGTGCCAGCAGCCCACGACAGGGGGCGGGATATAGCAATCAGCCCCAGCATTTT	CASSPRQGAGYSNQPQHF